The next 15 T cell receptor beta chains were all read from a single sample in a study of CD8 T cells in ankylosing spondylitis. Points from the study as a whole: Seemingly characteristic of ankylosing spondylitis blood was a TCR beta motif consisting of about 8 highly homologous variants.

Antigens of these TCRs are unknown. TCRdb called the 5' RACE reads again in MiXCR, with one record for every CDR3 protein. The sample includes about 220,000 distinct CDR3 sequences, more than 5.5% seen only once; the top ten take over 12%. The sequenced sample was blood, either unsorted or a sorted T cell fraction (not recorded which). These receptor sequences come from a male donor with ankylosing spondylitis.

The V gene is TRBV5-6, the J gene TRBJ2-7; D may match TRBD1 or TRBD2 (5 bases each). The germline V gene has CDR1 SGHDT and CDR2 YYEEEE. This CDR3 is 13 amino acids long. Trimming removed 4 bases at V and 6 bases at J, with 14 bases between. CDR3 bases: TGTGCCAGCAGCACTGGGACCCCGCGCGAGCAGTACTTC. Amino acids: CASSTGTPREQYF.

The sample holds many counts of this clonotype. V and J are TRBV6-2 or TRBV6-3 and TRBJ2-5, with 11 bases lining up with TRBD1. Germline CDR1 and CDR2: MNHEY and SVGEGT. CDR3 size: 13 residues. The DNA for the CDR3 is TGTGCGCACGGGGGACAGGGGGAGAAGACCCAGTACTTC. This translates into CAHGGQGEKTQYF.

This clonotype appeared many times. This sequence joins TRBV4-2 and TRBJ2-7; TRBD2 matches 9 bases. The CDR3 consists of 16 residues. Losses at the gene ends were 0 bases for V and 3 bases for J; bases not matched to a gene: 6. The germline CDR1 and CDR2 sequences are LGHNA and YNFKEQ. The DNA for the CDR3 is TGTGCCAGCAGCCAAGAGATAGCGGGAGACCTCTACGAGCAGTACTTC. It is translated as CASSQEIAGDLYEQYF.

This clonotype was counted many times. V gene TRBV4-3 combines with J gene TRBJ2-3; TRBD2 agrees at 7 bases. CDR1 is LGHNA, CDR2 YSLEER, per germline. Trimming at V came to 0 bases and at J to 1 base, leaving 7 bases not matched to a gene. The CDR3 spans 17 residues. The CDR3 sequence is CASSQDRLSGGTDTQYF. CDR3 nucleotide sequence: TGCGCCAGCAGCCAAGATCGGCTAAGCGGGGGCACAGATACGCAGTATTTT.

The rearrangement uses TRBV21-1 and TRBJ2-7; the table's D call TRBD2 went unverified against the DNA. TRBV21-1 is reported as a pseudogene. This CDR3 spans 18 amino acids. The CDR3 nucleotides are TGTGCCAGCCAGGTCCCTGGGCGTCATAGCGGGGCAGACTACGAGCAGTACTTC. Translation: CASQVPGRHSGADYEQYF.

On this clonotype: A read error is likely, as this CDR3 ends without the conserved phenylalanine or tryptophan. This chain links TRBV28 with TRBJ2-7; no clear D. Trimming took off 6 bases at V and 3 bases at J, with 3 bases between the two ends. Looked up from germline, CDR1 is MDHEN and CDR2 is SYDVKM. The CDR3 is 10 residues long. The CDR3 DNA follows: TGTGCCAGCAGCAACTACGAGCAGTACTCC. Translated, it gives CASSNYEQYS.

This clonotype appeared a few times. The chain employs TRBV4-1 and TRBJ2-5; D remains unclear. CDR1 and CDR2 from the germline V gene are MGHRA and YSYEKL. The length of the CDR3 is 14 residues. V lost 4 bases and J 2 bases, leaving 11 bases between the germline ends. CDR3 in amino acids: CASSLRGAQETQYF. In DNA, the CDR3 is TGCGCCAGCAGCCTACGCGGCGCTCAAGAGACCCAGTACTTC.

CDR3 region: CASSQDLAGRKLFF. Here the CDR3 DNA reads TGCGCCAGCAGCCAAGATTTAGCAGGGAGGAAACTGTTTTTT. The chain employs TRBV4-3 and TRBJ1-4, with a weak D call TRBD1 (5 bases). The CDR3 extends over 14 amino acids. Trimming pared 0 bases from V and 11 bases from J, leaving 13 bases between. Per germline, CDR1 LGHNA and CDR2 YSLEER.

This clonotype was picked up many times. The rearrangement links TRBV2 to TRBJ2-7; the D call may be TRBD1 or TRBD2 (5 bases each). This CDR3 has 13 amino acids. V was clipped by 8 bases and J by 1 base, with 12 bases between them. CDR1 and CDR2 (germline): SNHLY, FYNNEI. The chain's CDR3 is CASFGGDSYEQYF. Here the CDR3 DNA reads TGTGCCAGCTTTGGGGGAGATTCCTACGAGCAGTACTTC.

The chain employs TRBV27 and TRBJ2-7; maybe TRBD1 (6 bases). CDR1 is MNHEY and CDR2 is SMNVEV in the germline V gene (reference sequence). This CDR3 has 14 residues. Trimming took 8 bases from V and 3 from J, leaving 17 bases between them. Here the CDR3 reads CASGDRDTYYEQYF. DNA for the CDR3: TGTGCCAGCGGGGATCGGGACACATACTACGAGCAGTACTTC.

This clonotype has ten or more counts. The V gene is TRBV7-2, the J gene TRBJ2-5; 9 bases are shared with TRBD2. CDR1 and CDR2 from the germline V gene are SGHTA and FQGNSA. Trimming removed 3 bases from V and 2 bases from J; junction bases left unmatched: 4. The CDR3 contains 15 residues. The CDR3 coding sequence is TGTGCCAGCAGCTTGGTAGCGGGAGTTCAAGAGACCCAGTACTTC. This gives the protein CASSLVAGVQETQYF.

There are many counts of this clonotype. The CDR3 loop reads CASSQGQGGTDIQYF. The CDR3 DNA reads TGCGCCAGCAGCCAAGGCCAAGGAGGGACGGACATTCAGTACTTC. V is TRBV4-3 and J is TRBJ2-4; D is possibly TRBD2 (6 bases). The CDR3 consists of 15 residues. Germline CDR1 reads LGHNA; CDR2 reads YSLEER. V was cut by 1 base and J by 8 bases, with 15 bases left in between.

This clonotype has only a few counts. The chain links TRBV9 to TRBJ2-1; 9 bases are shared with TRBD2. The CDR3 sequence is 15 residues long. Trimming took 4 bases from V and 7 from J; bases not matched to a gene: 9. Germline V gene sequence: CDR1 SGDLS, CDR2 YYNGEE. The CDR3 DNA is TGTGCCAGCAGCCCCAGGCGGGAGGGCCGGAATGAGCAGTTCTTC. This sequence encodes CASSPRREGRNEQFF.

This clonotype came up many times. This chain links TRBV2 with TRBJ2-1; possibly TRBD2 for D (5 bases). The CDR3 sequence is 15 residues long. V gave up 2 bases and J gave up 5 bases, with 13 bases separating them. The germline CDR1 and CDR2 sequences are SNHLY and FYNNEI. The CDR3 coding sequence is TGTGCCAGCAGTGAATGGCGGGCCTCTCACAATGAGCAGTTCTTC. The encoded protein is CASSEWRASHNEQFF.

V and J are TRBV7-3 and TRBJ2-1, with TRBD1 as a possible D gene (6 bases). Trimming removed 1 base at V and 15 bases at J, with 19 bases between. Germline CDR1 reads SGHTA; CDR2 reads FQGTGA. The CDR3 is 14 residues long. The CDR3 loop is CASSLNGGAGSRFF. The CDR3 nucleotides are TGTGCCAGCAGCTTAAATGGGGGCGCGGGTAGTCGGTTCTTC.